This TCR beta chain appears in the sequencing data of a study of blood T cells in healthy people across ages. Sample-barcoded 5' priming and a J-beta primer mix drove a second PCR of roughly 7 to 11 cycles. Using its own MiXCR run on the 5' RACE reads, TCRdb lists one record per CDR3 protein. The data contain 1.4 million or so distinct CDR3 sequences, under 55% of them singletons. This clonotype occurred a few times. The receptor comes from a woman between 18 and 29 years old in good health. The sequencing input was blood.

This chain's CDR3 is CASSLGTGTGYGYTF. DNA of the CDR3: TGTGCCAGCAGTTTAGGGACAGGAACAGGCTATGGCTACACCTTC. The rearrangement uses TRBV12-3 or TRBV12-4 and TRBJ1-2, with 7 nucleotides matching TRBD1. V was pared by 1 base and J by 4 bases, with 6 bases of the junction left unmatched. The CDR3 runs 15 residues.